The source of this TCR beta chain is a study of OX40 agonist ivuxolimab in advanced cancers. On this clone: Antigen specificity is unknown.

Per germline, CDR1 SGHVS and CDR2 FNYEAQ. V was trimmed by 8 bases and J by 7 bases, leaving 15 bases between them. The CDR3 loop spans 14 amino acids. Study-level points and caveats: Compared with others, partial responders at 0.1-3.0 mg/kg displayed clonal expansion among the lowest.

Repertoires were generated with immunoSEQ multiplex PCR, while TCRdb's copy carries only in-frame clones and drops some. The sample lists roughly 46,000 clones; about 91% were seen once. Specimen: CD4+ or CD8+ T cells sorted from blood, collected in a trial of the OX40 agonist ivuxolimab. The clonotype comes from an adult with an advanced solid tumor such as melanoma, head and neck, liver or kidney cancer. The rearrangement joins TRBV7-6 to TRBJ1-6; D is perhaps TRBD1 (5 bases). This CDR3 reads CASSLSGTNSPLHF. The CDR3 region has the DNA TGTGCCAGCTCCTTATCCGGGACCAATTCACCCCTCCACTTT. Using reference TRBV7-6 and TRBJ1-6 for the parts outside the CDR3, the full variable domain is GAGVSQSPRYKVTKRGQDVALRCDPISGHVSLYWYRQALGQGPEFLTYFNYEAQQDKSGLPNDRFSAERPEGSISTLTIQRTEQRDSAMYRCASSLSGTNSPLHFGNGTRLTVT.